Listed here are 23 T cell receptor beta chains from one sample, sequenced in a study of Graves' ophthalmopathy and Graves' hyperthyroidism. RNA transcripts were the template, and TCR beta CDR3 regions were amplified from them. RT-PCR was first run with HTBI primers, then multiplex PCR in a second round. Via MiXCR, TCRdb re-called the multiplex PCR reads, giving one row per CDR3 protein. The sample contains approximately 1.2 million distinct CDR3 sequences, about 38% of which appear only once. Sequenced input: peripheral blood or thyroid tissue (not recorded which). These receptors were taken from an adult man with Graves' hyperthyroidism.

The sample holds many counts of this clonotype. In nucleotides, the CDR3 is TGTGCCAGCAGCTTAGCCTCAGATGGCTACACCTTC. This codes for CASSLASDGYTF. The rearrangement joins TRBV7-2 to TRBJ1-2; unclear D gene. This CDR3 spans 12 amino acids. V lost 0 bases, J lost 6 bases, and 5 bases lay in between. CDR1 and CDR2 (germline): SGHTA, FQGNSA.

The rearrangement links TRBV2 to TRBJ1-2; a weak D match, TRBD1 (5 bases). V lost 6 bases and J 4 bases, leaving 12 bases between the germline ends. This CDR3 spans 13 amino acids. Germline values: CDR1 SNHLY, CDR2 FYNNEI. CDR3 in DNA: TGTGCCAGCAGGGATCAGGGCAGCTATGGCTACACCTTC. Residues: CASRDQGSYGYTF.

This clonotype was observed many times. This chain joins TRBV7-9 and TRBJ1-5, with D unresolved. Between the trimmed V and J ends, which lost 3 bases and 2 bases, there was a span of 8 bases. In germline, CDR1 is SEHNR, CDR2 FQNEAQ (reference sequence). CDR3 length: 14 amino acids. CDR3 amino acids: CASSFAAGNQPQHF. CDR3 DNA sequence: TGTGCCAGCAGCTTCGCGGCTGGCAATCAGCCCCAGCATTTT. Full variable domain (rest looked up from reference TRBV7-9 and TRBJ1-5): DTGVSQNPRHKITKRGQNVTFRCDPISEHNRLYWYRQTLGQGPEFLTYFQNEAQLEKSRLLSDRFSAERPKGSFSTLEIQRTEQGDSAMYLCASSFAAGNQPQHFGDGTRLSIL.

Details on this clonotype: A much larger clone sits a single nucleotide away, making a read error possible. The CDR3 nucleotides read TGTGCCAGCAGTGGGACCCAGCTCTACGGAAACACCATGTATTTT. Residues: CASSGTQLYGNTMYF. The gene calls are TRBV12-3 or TRBV12-4 and TRBJ1-3; TRBD1 is a possible D gene (5 bases). The CDR3 has 15 amino acids.

The count of this clonotype is one. With a much larger clone just one base away, this may be a read error. This chain links TRBV20-1 with TRBJ2-7; D perhaps matches TRBD2 (5 bases). The CDR3 extends over 10 amino acids. Germline assignment: CDR1 DFQATT and CDR2 SNEGSKA (reference sequence). The CDR3 coding sequence is TGCAGTACTAGAACCTACGAGCAGTACTTC. Amino acids: CSTRTYEQYF.

The chain couples TRBV7-9 to TRBJ2-5, with 7 bases that match TRBD2. Germline V gives CDR1 SEHNR, CDR2 FQNEAQ (reference sequence). V lost 10 bases and J lost 5; bases outside the gene matches: 4. The CDR3 loop spans 11 amino acids. As DNA, the CDR3 is TGTGCCATCGGGGGGAGGGAGACCCAGTACTTC. Translation: CAIGGRETQYF.

Ten or more counts support this clonotype. The chain uses TRBV10-3 and TRBJ1-2; the D gene is possibly TRBD1 (6 bases). CDR1 and CDR2 (germline): ENHRY, SYGVKD. The CDR3 loop spans 16 amino acids. Trimming pared 10 bases from V and 2 bases from J, leaving 23 bases between. CDR3 region: CASRAAGQGRNYGYTF. The CDR3 region has the DNA TGTGCCAGCAGGGCCGCGGGGCAGGGGCGAAACTATGGCTACACCTTC.

V is TRBV7-9 and J is TRBJ1-3, with TRBD1 as a possible D gene (5 bases). Germline values: CDR1 SEHNR, CDR2 FQNEAQ (reference sequence). The CDR3 runs to 16 residues. Trimming shortened V by 5 bases and J by 0 bases, and 14 bases separated the two germline ends. Here the CDR3 reads CASSPRDASSGNTIYF. Written as DNA, the CDR3 is TGTGCCAGCAGCCCGCGGGACGCTAGCTCTGGAAACACCATATATTTT.

This clonotype came up many times. The chain has TRBV7-8 and TRBJ2-7; D is unclear. Germline lookup yields CDR1 SGHVS and CDR2 FQNEAQ. The V end was cut by 1 base, the J end by 0 bases, with 7 bases between. This CDR3 comprises 14 residues. The CDR3: CASSLDWGSYEQYF. The CDR3 coding sequence is TGTGCCAGCAGCTTAGATTGGGGCTCCTACGAGCAGTACTTC.

J is TRBJ2-7 and V is TRBV28; no firm D call. This CDR3 is 13 amino acids long. Germline CDR1 is MDHEN and CDR2 is SYDVKM. The ends were cut back, 5 bases at V and 2 bases at J, with 10 bases in the middle. In DNA form, the CDR3 reads TGTGCCAGCAGTGTAGTAGGGACCTACGAGCAGTACTTC. Translated, it gives CASSVVGTYEQYF.

CDR3 nucleotides: TGTGCCAGCAGCGTTGAGCGGGGGGCTAACTATGGCTACACCTTC. Translated, it gives CASSVERGANYGYTF. V gene TRBV7-9 combines with J gene TRBJ1-2; D possibly corresponds to TRBD1 (5 bases). The V and J ends lost 5 bases and 0 bases respectively, with 13 bases between them. CDR1 and CDR2 from the germline V gene are SEHNR and FQNEAQ (reference sequence). The CDR3 is 15 residues long.

This clonotype was seen repeatedly, ten times or more. V and J are TRBV20-1 and TRBJ1-5; no firm D call. Germline V CDR1 and CDR2: DFQATT, SNEGSKA (reference sequence). V lost 3 bases and J lost 0, with 12 bases in between. The CDR3 spans 15 residues. CDR3 in DNA: TGCAGTGCTAGGGGGTTATGGGGTAGCAATCAGCCCCAGCATTTT. This gives the protein CSARGLWGSNQPQHF.

This clonotype has a count of ten or more. This rearrangement joins TRBV6-5 to TRBJ2-7; 7 nucleotides match TRBD1. Germline V lookup: CDR1 MNHEY, CDR2 SVGAGI. CDR3 length: 12 residues. V gave up 8 bases and J gave up 3 bases; unmatched junction bases: 4. The CDR3 nucleotides are TGTGCCAGCCGACAGGGATTCTACGAGCAGTACTTC. It is translated as CASRQGFYEQYF.

The chain couples TRBV2 to TRBJ2-7; no clear D gene. V lost 5 bases and J lost 4, with 18 bases in between. This CDR3 comprises 15 residues. Germline assignment: CDR1 SNHLY and CDR2 FYNNEI. CDR3 region: CASSPSGVDAYEQYF. DNA of the CDR3: TGTGCCAGCAGTCCGTCGGGTGTTGACGCGTACGAGCAGTACTTC. The full variable domain, rest sourced from reference TRBV2 and TRBJ2-7, is EPEVTQTPSHQVTQMGQEVILRCVPISNHLYFYWYRQILGQKVEFLVSFYNNEISEKSEIFDDQFSVERPDGSNFTLKIRSTKLEDSAMYFCASSPSGVDAYEQYFGPGTRLTVT.

A note on this clonotype: The junction does not match germline at one end; this may be a read error. The chain uses TRBV7-2 and TRBJ2-2; D tentatively fits TRBD1 or TRBD2 (6 bases each). Germline CDR1 is SGHTA and CDR2 is FQGNSA. The CDR3 loop spans 15 amino acids. CDR3 in DNA: TGTGCCAGCAGCCCCGATCGGACAGCATCGGGGGAGCAGTTTTTT. Translation: CASSPDRTASGEQFF.

This chain joins TRBV25-1 and TRBJ1-1; D gene unclear. Deletions cut 5 bases from V and 5 bases from J, with 12 bases between. Per the germline V gene, CDR1 is MGHDK and CDR2 is SYGVNS. This CDR3 contains 13 residues. The CDR3 DNA reads as TGTGCCAGCAGTCCAAAGTGGCTTACTGAAGCTTTCTTT. Protein sequence: CASSPKWLTEAFF.

V gene TRBV4-3 combines with J gene TRBJ2-2; unclear D gene. The germline V and J ends were trimmed by 0 bases and 1 base, with 12 bases remaining between them. The CDR3 is 17 residues long. The germline CDR1 and CDR2 sequences are LGHNA and YSLEER. DNA for the CDR3: TGCGCCAGCAGCCAAGATGTCCGGCCGAAGAACACCGGGGAGCTGTTTTTT. Translated: CASSQDVRPKNTGELFF.

This clonotype was seen at least ten times. J is TRBJ1-1 and V is TRBV29-1; 7 nucleotides align to TRBD1. The CDR3 covers 13 residues. Germline-derived CDR1 and CDR2 are SQVTM and ANQGSEA. Trimming cost V 5 bases and J 0 bases; bases outside gene matches: 3. This CDR3 is CSVRTGVNTEAFF. The CDR3 region has the DNA TGCAGCGTTCGTACAGGGGTGAACACTGAAGCTTTCTTT.

The table lists this clonotype with a count of one. V gene TRBV29-1 combines with J gene TRBJ2-6; D gene unclear. V lost 8 bases to trimming and J lost 4 bases, with 15 bases between them. CDR3 size: 14 residues. Germline V gene lookup returns CDR1 SQVTM and CDR2 ANQGSEA. CDR3 protein: CSLARRSGANVLTF. Here the CDR3 DNA reads TGCAGCTTAGCCAGGCGTTCCGGGGCCAACGTCCTGACTTTC.

This clonotype was picked up a small number of times. This rearrangement joins TRBV29-1 to TRBJ1-3; D ambiguous. This CDR3 is 12 amino acids long. Per the germline V gene, CDR1 is SQVTM and CDR2 is ANQGSEA. Trimming shortened V by 4 bases and J by 3 bases, and 7 bases separated the two germline ends. CDR3 region: CSVAEVGNTIYF. The CDR3 bases are TGCAGCGTTGCCGAGGTTGGAAACACCATATATTTT.

V usage is TRBV20-1 and J usage is TRBJ1-4, with TRBD1 matching 8 bases. The ends lost 1 base at V and 5 bases at J; junction bases unmatched: 12. In germline, CDR1 is DFQATT, CDR2 SNEGSKA (reference sequence). The CDR3 totals 17 residues. The CDR3 loop reads CSARAHTPQGGNEKLFF. The CDR3 bases are TGCAGTGCTAGAGCCCACACACCACAGGGGGGAAATGAAAAACTGTTTTTT.

Worth noting for this clonotype: Being one base from a much bigger clone, this may be a read error. The CDR3 protein is CASSLGDRDIPGKIQYF. For the CDR3, the DNA is TGTGCCAGCAGCTTAGGAGACAGGGATATCCCCGGAAAGATCCAGTACTTC. The V gene is TRBV7-9, the J gene TRBJ2-5; TRBD1 agrees at 7 bases. From germline, CDR1 is SEHNR and CDR2 FQNEAQ (reference sequence). This CDR3 has 17 residues. With V trimmed by 1 base and J by 10 bases, 18 bases remained unmatched.

The chain combines TRBV28 with TRBJ2-7, with D perhaps TRBD2 (5 bases). Germline CDR1 is MDHEN and CDR2 is SYDVKM. The CDR3 is 14 residues long. Trimming shortened V by 5 bases and J by 2 bases, and 13 bases separated the two germline ends. CDR3 amino acids: CASSPETIAYEQYF. The CDR3, as DNA: TGTGCCAGCAGTCCAGAGACTATTGCCTACGAGCAGTACTTC. Full variable domain (missing parts from reference TRBV28 and TRBJ2-7): DVKVTQSSRYLVKRTGEKVFLECVQDMDHENMFWYRQDPGLGLRLIYFSYDVKMKEKGDIPEGYSVSREKKERFSLILESASTNQTSMYLCASSPETIAYEQYFGPGTRLTVT.